This TCR beta chain appears in the sequencing data of a study of cytomegalovirus exposure and HLA in healthy donors. The PCR had 60 Vbeta and 13 Jbeta primers. TCRdb keeps only in-frame clones here, not all; method: immunoSEQ multiplex PCR. The table includes approximately 100,000 clones, more than 75% detected once. The V end was cut by 4 bases, the J end by 10 bases, with 14 bases between. The CDR3 sequence is 13 residues long. Germline values: CDR1 MGHDK, CDR2 SYGVNS. This rearrangement joins TRBV25-1 to TRBJ2-1; possible D gene TRBD1, 6 bases. The TCR was taken from a woman between 50 and 59 years old in good health and CMV-seropositive. The source material was PBMCs. CDR3 sequence reads: CASSGGGRGEQFF. CDR3 DNA: TGTGCCAGCAGTGGAGGGGGTAGGGGGGAGCAGTTCTTC.